This TCR beta chain is from a study of OX40 agonist ivuxolimab in advanced cancers. Assay: immunoSEQ multiplex PCR; the TCRdb copy retains only in-frame clones and omits some. The sample comprises about 84,000 clones, approximately 89% of which are singletons, and approximately 0.2% rests with the top ten. V was clipped by 5 bases and J by 1 base, with 17 bases between them. CDR1 is SGHAT and CDR2 is FQNNGV in the germline V gene. This CDR3 is built from 16 residues. The origin of this receptor is an adult with an advanced solid tumor such as melanoma, head and neck, liver or kidney cancer. The chain carries TRBV11-2 and TRBJ2-5; either TRBD1 or TRBD2 may supply D (6 bases each). The input for sequencing was CD4+ or CD8+ T cells sorted from blood, taken in a trial of the OX40 agonist ivuxolimab. The CDR3 region is CASSPGAKDGQETQYF. Here the CDR3 DNA reads TGTGCCAGCAGCCCGGGGGCGAAGGACGGCCAAGAGACCCAGTACTTC.